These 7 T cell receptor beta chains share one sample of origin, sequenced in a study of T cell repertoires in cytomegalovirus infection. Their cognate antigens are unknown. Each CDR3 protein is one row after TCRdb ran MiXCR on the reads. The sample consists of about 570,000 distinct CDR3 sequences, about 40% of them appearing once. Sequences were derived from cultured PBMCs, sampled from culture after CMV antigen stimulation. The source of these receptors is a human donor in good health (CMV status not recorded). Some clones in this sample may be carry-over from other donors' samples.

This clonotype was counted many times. CDR3 nucleotide sequence: TGTGCCAGCAGCTTATATGGGGGTCCTGGAAACACCATATATTTT. This codes for CASSLYGGPGNTIYF. The chain links TRBV7-2 to TRBJ1-3, with a tentative D call TRBD1 (5 bases). V was pared by 2 bases and J by 2 bases, with 10 bases between. Germline-derived CDR1 and CDR2 are SGHTA and FQGNSA. The CDR3 has 15 amino acids.

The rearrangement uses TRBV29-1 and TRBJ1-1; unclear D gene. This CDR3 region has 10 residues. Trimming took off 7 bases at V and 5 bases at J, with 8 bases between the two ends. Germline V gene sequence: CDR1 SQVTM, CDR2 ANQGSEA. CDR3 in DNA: TGCAGCGCCAAGTGGACTGAAGCTTTCTTT. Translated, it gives CSAKWTEAFF. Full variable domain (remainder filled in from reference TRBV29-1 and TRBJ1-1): SAVISQKPSRDICQRGTSLTIQCQVDSQVTMMFWYRQQPGQSLTLIATANQGSEATYESGFVIDKFPISRPNLTFSTLTVSNMSPEDSSIYLCSAKWTEAFFGQGTRLTVV.

Written as DNA, the CDR3 is TGTGCCAGCAGAGACAGGGAAGGCAGGTTGGACACTGAAGCTTTCTTT. It codes for CASRDREGRLDTEAFF. V and J are TRBV6-6 and TRBJ1-1; 7 bases are shared with TRBD1. This CDR3 spans 16 amino acids. Looked up from germline, CDR1 is MNHNY and CDR2 is SVGAGI (reference sequence). J gave up 3 bases and V 6 bases, and 13 bases lay outside the gene matches.

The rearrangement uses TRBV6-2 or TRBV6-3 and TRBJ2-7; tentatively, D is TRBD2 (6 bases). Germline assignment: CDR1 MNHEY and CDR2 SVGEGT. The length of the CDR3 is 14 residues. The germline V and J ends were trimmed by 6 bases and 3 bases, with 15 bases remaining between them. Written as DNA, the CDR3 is TGTGCCAGCAGACCAAGCGGGCCCAACTACGAGCAGTACTTC. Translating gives CASRPSGPNYEQYF.

The CDR3 protein is CASSAGLAVVQETQYF. The DNA of the CDR3 is TGTGCCAGCAGCGCTGGACTAGCGGTGGTTCAAGAGACCCAGTACTTC. The rearrangement uses TRBV7-9 and TRBJ2-5, with TRBD2 matching over 10 bases. The CDR3 has 16 residues. From germline, CDR1 is SEHNR and CDR2 FQNEAQ (reference sequence). V lost 5 bases to trimming and J lost 2 bases; unmatched junction nucleotides: 8.

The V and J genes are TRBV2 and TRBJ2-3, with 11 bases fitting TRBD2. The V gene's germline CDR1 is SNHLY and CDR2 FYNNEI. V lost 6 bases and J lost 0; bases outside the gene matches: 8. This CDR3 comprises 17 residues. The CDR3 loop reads CASRQPRLAGSTDTQYF. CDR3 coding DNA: TGTGCCAGCAGGCAACCAAGACTAGCGGGGAGCACAGATACGCAGTATTTT.

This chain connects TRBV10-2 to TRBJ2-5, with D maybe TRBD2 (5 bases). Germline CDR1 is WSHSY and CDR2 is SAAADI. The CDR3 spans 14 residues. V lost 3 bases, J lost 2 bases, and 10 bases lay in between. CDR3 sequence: CASSDYLAQETQYF. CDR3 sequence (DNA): TGCGCCAGCAGTGATTACCTAGCTCAAGAGACCCAGTACTTC.